Following are 31 T cell receptor beta chains from one sample sequenced in a study of graft-versus-host responses after intestinal transplantation (dated by TCRdb to the early 2020s). Preparation of the library involved the immunoSEQ multiplex PCR assay. TCRdb holds this immuneACCESS table with in-frame rearrangements only. Some clones are missing; in checked studies, unresolved V genes explain under half, and the rest has no known cause. For this sample the table gives approximately 89,000 clones, of which approximately 90% were detected only once. Of the sample, 15% to 20% is held by the ten largest clones. The sample here was PBMCs, taken 450 to 480 days after intestinal transplant. The source of these receptors is a human patient who received an intestinal transplant, so some T cells may come from the graft donor.

This clone came up once. The V and J genes are TRBV6-5 and TRBJ2-7; D unresolved. Per the germline V gene, CDR1 is MNHEY and CDR2 is SVGAGI. Deletions cut 6 bases from V and 2 bases from J, with 5 bases between. This CDR3 is 11 amino acids long. CDR3 residues: CASRHAYEQYF. CDR3 coding DNA: TGTGCCAGCAGACACGCCTACGAGCAGTACTTC.

This clone was seen just once. V is TRBV10-3 and J is TRBJ2-3; 7 nucleotides line up with TRBD2. CDR3 length equals 13 residues. The junction had 8 bases not matched to a gene; V was cut back by 8 bases and J by 6 bases. CDR1 and CDR2 from the germline V gene are ENHRY and SYGVKD. The CDR3 DNA follows: TGTGCCATCGGGGGAGGGCAGGCCGATACGCAGTATTTT. This gives the protein CAIGGGQADTQYF.

This chain connects TRBV11-2 to TRBJ2-5; tentatively, D is TRBD2 (7 bases). The CDR3 runs 15 residues. V lost 2 bases to trimming and J lost 3 bases, with 13 bases between them. In germline, CDR1 is SGHAT, CDR2 FQNNGV. CDR3: CASSLNRGAKETQYF. CDR3 DNA: TGTGCCAGCAGCTTAAACCGGGGGGCGAAAGAGACCCAGTACTTC.

The chain carries TRBV2 and TRBJ1-4, with D possibly matching TRBD1 (5 bases). CDR1 and CDR2 (germline): SNHLY, FYNNEI. Trimming removed 7 bases at V and 0 bases at J, with 9 bases between. The CDR3 extends over 14 amino acids. CDR3 amino acids: CASNQGSTNEKLFF. The CDR3 coding sequence is TGTGCCAGCAATCAGGGATCAACTAATGAAAAACTGTTTTTT.

In this sample, this clone turned up a few times. The chain links TRBV6-4 to TRBJ2-1, with 12 bases that match TRBD2. CDR3 length equals 15 residues. Germline CDR1 MRHNA, CDR2 SNTAGT. With V trimmed by 5 bases and J by 4 bases, 3 bases remained unmatched. The CDR3 sequence: CASSQTSGGYNEQFF. CDR3 bases: TGTGCCAGCAGTCAAACTAGCGGGGGGTACAATGAGCAGTTCTTC.

This chain uses TRBV28 with TRBJ2-2; tentatively, D is TRBD2 (5 bases). The germline CDR1 and CDR2 sequences are MDHEN and SYDVKM. The germline V and J ends were trimmed by 8 bases and 5 bases, with 12 bases remaining between them. The CDR3 spans 13 residues. The CDR3 spells CASGPRGTGELFF. The CDR3 bases are TGTGCCAGCGGACCCCGAGGGACCGGGGAGCTGTTTTTT.

The chain employs TRBV10-3 and TRBJ1-1; 7 bases align to TRBD1. This CDR3 region has 14 residues. Germline-derived CDR1 and CDR2 are ENHRY and SYGVKD. Unmatched junction bases numbered 6, after V lost 7 bases and J lost 1 base. This CDR3 is CAITRDSRNTEAFF. The CDR3 region has the DNA TGTGCCATCACCCGGGACAGCCGGAACACTGAAGCTTTCTTT.

The chain employs TRBV18 and TRBJ1-2; perhaps TRBD1 as D (6 bases). CDR1 is KGHSH, CDR2 LQKENI, per germline. V lost 3 bases, J lost 3 bases, and 14 bases lay in between. The CDR3 length is 15 residues. CDR3 amino acids: CASSPQEYRDYGYTF. The DNA for the CDR3 is TGTGCCAGCTCACCGCAAGAGTACAGGGACTATGGCTACACCTTC.

DNA of the CDR3: TGCGCCAGCAGTAAACGGGGGGATACGCAGTATTTT. This gives the protein CASSKRGDTQYF. The V gene is TRBV10-1, the J gene TRBJ2-3, with a possible D match to TRBD2 (6 bases). Germline-derived CDR1 and CDR2 are WNHNN and SYGVQD (reference sequence). The CDR3 spans 12 residues. V was pared by 5 bases and J by 6 bases, with 9 bases between.

V gene TRBV5-1 combines with J gene TRBJ1-1, with unresolved D. V dropped 0 bases and J dropped 4 bases, with 4 bases sitting between them. This CDR3 is built from 12 residues. Germline CDR1 SGHRS, CDR2 YFSETQ. As DNA, the CDR3 is TGCGCCAGCAGCTTGGTTCCCACTGAAGCTTTCTTT. It yields the protein CASSLVPTEAFF.

The V gene is TRBV5-5, the J gene TRBJ2-7; no reliable D call. The germline V gene encodes CDR1 SGHKS and CDR2 YYEKEE (reference sequence). V was shortened by 3 bases and J by 0 bases, with 4 bases between the two germline ends. The CDR3 covers 12 residues. The DNA for the CDR3 is TGTGCCAGCAGCTGGAACTCCTACGAGCAGTACTTC. It specifies CASSWNSYEQYF.

This chain links TRBV2 with TRBJ1-3; the D gene is possibly TRBD1 (5 bases). V gave up 6 bases and J gave up 8 bases, with 8 bases separating them. Germline values: CDR1 SNHLY, CDR2 FYNNEI. This CDR3 has 11 amino acids. CDR3 in amino acids: CASRGGDTIYF. CDR3 DNA: TGTGCCAGCAGGGGGGGAGACACCATATATTTT.

The chain's CDR3 is CSAGSSLTRTDTQYF. Written as DNA, the CDR3 is TGCAGCGCCGGAAGTTCTCTTACTCGCACAGATACGCAGTATTTT. V usage is TRBV29-1 and J usage is TRBJ2-3; no clear D gene. Trimming stripped 7 bases from V and 1 base from J, with 18 bases between. In germline, CDR1 is SQVTM, CDR2 ANQGSEA. The CDR3 spans 15 residues.

The chain combines TRBV29-1 with TRBJ1-2; 9 bases match TRBD1. Germline V gene lookup returns CDR1 SQVTM and CDR2 ANQGSEA. With 6 bases clipped from V and 4 bases from J, the junction kept 6 bases outside the gene matches. The CDR3 consists of 13 residues. The CDR3 nucleotides read TGCAGCGTGGAGGGGACAGGGTCCTATGGCTACACCTTC. Translating it yields CSVEGTGSYGYTF. The full variable domain, in which reference TRBV29-1 and TRBJ1-2 provide the parts outside the CDR3, is SAVISQKPSRDICQRGTSLTIQCQVDSQVTMMFWYRQQPGQSLTLIATANQGSEATYESGFVIDKFPISRPNLTFSTLTVSNMSPEDSSIYLCSVEGTGSYGYTFGSGTRLTVV.

The genes are TRBV7-9 and TRBJ1-1, with TRBD1 as a possible D gene (5 bases). Germline V lookup: CDR1 SEHNR, CDR2 FQNEAQ (reference sequence). CDR3 size: 13 residues. Trimming took 5 bases from V and 1 from J, leaving 8 bases between them. CDR3 bases: TGTGCCAGCAGCGTCGGGGCGAACACTGAAGCTTTCTTT. It translates to CASSVGANTEAFF.

The V and J genes are TRBV9 and TRBJ1-1; D gene uncertain. The CDR3 is 13 residues long. Germline V gives CDR1 SGDLS, CDR2 YYNGEE. The V end lost 2 bases, the J end lost 0 bases, and 5 bases lay between the germline ends. CDR3 residues: CASSVGMNTEAFF. The CDR3 region has the DNA TGTGCCAGCAGCGTTGGGATGAACACTGAAGCTTTCTTT.

The chain has TRBV9 and TRBJ2-3, with 11 nucleotides matching TRBD2. Germline V gene data show CDR1 as SGDLS and CDR2 as YYNGEE. CDR3 length equals 16 residues. Unmatched junction bases numbered 8, after V lost 3 bases and J lost 5 bases. The CDR3, as DNA: TGTGCCAGCAGCGGAACTAGCGGGGGCCCTTTAGATACGCAGTATTTT. This sequence encodes CASSGTSGGPLDTQYF.

This clone has only one observation. This rearrangement joins TRBV7-2 to TRBJ2-3; D is possibly TRBD2 (6 bases). V lost 7 bases to trimming and J lost 1 base, with 15 bases between them. The germline CDR1 and CDR2 sequences are SGHTA and FQGNSA. The CDR3 sequence is 15 residues long. CDR3 nucleotides: TGTGCCAGCACCATGACTAGTTTCGGCACAGATACGCAGTATTTT. Translation: CASTMTSFGTDTQYF. The full variable domain, rest sourced from reference TRBV7-2 and TRBJ2-3, is GAGVSQSPSNKVTEKGKDVELRCDPISGHTALYWYRQSLGQGLEFLIYFQGNSAPDKSGLPSDRFSAERTGGSVSTLTIQRTQQEDSAVYLCASTMTSFGTDTQYFGPGTRLTVL.

CDR3 coding DNA: TGTGCCAGCAGTTACAATGGGGGGACAGATACGCAGTATTTT. Protein sequence: CASSYNGGTDTQYF. The V gene is TRBV6-5, the J gene TRBJ2-3; TRBD2 is a possible D gene (6 bases). The CDR3 is 14 amino acids. V was cut by 2 bases and J by 3 bases, with 9 bases left in between. Germline loops: CDR1 MNHEY, CDR2 SVGAGI.

The V call is TRBV15, the J call TRBJ2-3, with 13 nucleotides matching TRBD2. This CDR3 has 17 residues. Per germline, CDR1 LNHNV and CDR2 YYDKDF (reference sequence). With V trimmed by 5 bases and J by 1 base, 6 bases remained unmatched. The CDR3 DNA is TGTGCCACCAGCCTAGGACTAGCGGGGGCCCGCACAGATACGCAGTATTTT. It is translated as CATSLGLAGARTDTQYF. The variable domain in full, with the rest retrieved from reference TRBV15 and TRBJ2-3, is DAMVIQNPRYQVTQFGKPVTLSCSQTLNHNVMYWYQQKSSQAPKLLFHYYDKDFNNEADTPDNFQSRRPNTSFCFLDIRSPGLGDTAMYLCATSLGLAGARTDTQYFGPGTRLTVL.

The chain uses TRBV5-6 and TRBJ1-1; TRBD1 might be the D (6 bases). The CDR3 has 15 residues. Trimming removed 3 bases at V and 3 bases at J, with 15 bases between. Germline V gene sequence: CDR1 SGHDT, CDR2 YYEEEE. The CDR3 DNA is TGTGCCAGCAGCTACGACAGACAGGACGACACTGAAGCTTTCTTT. This sequence encodes CASSYDRQDDTEAFF.

The chain has TRBV5-1 and TRBJ1-3; perhaps TRBD1 as D (5 bases). Trimming took off 0 bases at V and 4 bases at J, with 11 bases between the two ends. Germline CDR1 and CDR2: SGHRS and YFSETQ. The CDR3 covers 15 residues. The CDR3 nucleotides read TGCGCCAGCAGCTTGGAATCAGGGTGGGGAAACACCATATATTTT. Translation gives CASSLESGWGNTIYF.

V usage is TRBV7-2 and J usage is TRBJ2-7; 10 bases are shared with TRBD2. V lost 4 bases to trimming and J lost 4 bases; unmatched junction nucleotides: 7. This CDR3 contains 15 residues. Germline V gene lookup returns CDR1 SGHTA and CDR2 FQGNSA. In nucleotides, the CDR3 is TGTGCCAGCAGCTCGTCTAGCGGGGGAACGTACGAGCAGTACTTC. This gives the protein CASSSSSGGTYEQYF.

The rearrangement joins TRBV13 to TRBJ1-1; tentatively, D is TRBD1 (6 bases). CDR3 length: 15 amino acids. Germline V gene sequence: CDR1 PRHDT, CDR2 FYEKMQ (reference sequence). The germline V and J ends were trimmed by 5 bases and 1 base, with 14 bases remaining between them. The CDR3 region is CASSPPGQSNTEAFF. The CDR3 DNA sequence: TGTGCCAGCAGCCCCCCCGGACAGTCGAACACTGAAGCTTTCTTT.

J is TRBJ1-2 and V is TRBV19; D remains unclear. CDR1 and CDR2 from the germline V gene are LNHDA and SQIVND (reference sequence). With 1 base removed from V and 2 bases from J, the gap between germline ends came to 14 bases. CDR3 length equals 16 residues. The CDR3 loop is CASSIGQTQKNYGYTF. CDR3 sequence (DNA): TGTGCCAGTAGTATAGGTCAGACGCAAAAAAACTATGGCTACACCTTC.

V is TRBV19 and J is TRBJ1-2; the match to TRBD1 covers 9 bases. The germline V gene encodes CDR1 LNHDA and CDR2 SQIVND (reference sequence). The length of the CDR3 is 14 residues. Trimming at V came to 5 bases and at J to 5 bases, leaving 6 bases not matched to a gene. The CDR3 loop reads CASSAGTGTYGYTF. CDR3 DNA sequence: TGTGCCAGTAGTGCCGGGACAGGGACGTATGGCTACACCTTC.

The chain couples TRBV2 to TRBJ2-5; tentatively, D is TRBD2 (5 bases). Germline values: CDR1 SNHLY, CDR2 FYNNEI. V lost 2 bases, J lost 9 bases, and 13 bases lay in between. The CDR3 consists of 13 residues. The CDR3 loop is CASSETALEAQYF. The CDR3 DNA reads TGTGCCAGCAGTGAAACCGCATTGGAGGCCCAGTACTTC.

This chain uses TRBV11-2 with TRBJ1-1, with TRBD1 identical over 7 bases. V shed 5 bases and J 0 bases; nucleotides not matched to a gene: 6. Germline V lookup: CDR1 SGHAT, CDR2 FQNNGV. The CDR3 length is 15 residues. CDR3 nucleotides: TGTGCCAGCAGCCATCCGGGACAGCTGAACACTGAAGCTTTCTTT. This sequence encodes CASSHPGQLNTEAFF.

The chain combines TRBV7-9 with TRBJ2-3, with D possibly called TRBD1 or TRBD2 (5 bases each). Looked up from germline, CDR1 is SEHNR and CDR2 is FQNEAQ (reference sequence). The CDR3 has 9 amino acids. V was shortened by 9 bases and J by 9 bases, with 7 bases between the two germline ends. CDR3 sequence (DNA): TGTGCCAGTGAGGGGACGCAGTATTTT. This gives the protein CASEGTQYF.

This chain uses TRBV5-1 with TRBJ2-7; D gene unclear. V gave up 0 bases and J gave up 2 bases, with 6 bases separating them. Germline V gene lookup returns CDR1 SGHRS and CDR2 YFSETQ. The CDR3 runs 13 residues. The CDR3 is CASSLAPPYEQYF. The CDR3 region has the DNA TGCGCCAGCAGCTTGGCGCCGCCCTACGAGCAGTACTTC.

The chain has TRBV2 and TRBJ1-5; D is unclear. V lost 0 bases and J lost 7, with 10 bases in between. Germline V gene sequence: CDR1 SNHLY, CDR2 FYNNEI. The CDR3 runs to 14 residues. Here the CDR3 reads CASSEARVQQPQHF. The CDR3 DNA reads as TGTGCCAGCAGTGAAGCGAGGGTGCAACAGCCCCAGCATTTT. The whole variable domain, remainder taken from reference TRBV2 and TRBJ1-5, is EPEVTQTPSHQVTQMGQEVILRCVPISNHLYFYWYRQILGQKVEFLVSFYNNEISEKSEIFDDQFSVERPDGSNFTLKIRSTKLEDSAMYFCASSEARVQQPQHFGDGTRLSIL.